This TCR beta chain was sequenced during a study of T-cell memory formation after mild COVID-19. After 5'RACE with constant-segment primers, TCR alpha and TCR beta cDNA libraries carrying sample barcodes and UMIs were obtained. MiXCR, applied by TCRdb to the 5' RACE reads, yields one record per CDR3 protein. The repertoire consists of 450,000 or so distinct CDR3 sequences, with 25% occurring once and the leading ten covering roughly an eighth. Overall study findings and caveats: A balance of CD4 and CD8 characterized clones contracting day 15 to 85, whereas later expanders leaned CD4+. Researchers found some responding clones in pre-infection memory, a sign that cross-reactive memory joined. Shrinking CD4+ clones resided mostly in CM and EM, and CD8+ ones in EMRA.

On this clonotype itself: The target antigen is unknown.

V shed 2 bases and J shed 9 bases, with 16 bases lying between them. Germline lookup yields CDR1 DFQATT and CDR2 SNEGSKA (reference sequence). This CDR3 has 13 residues. The rearrangement uses TRBV20-1 and TRBJ1-2; weak D call: TRBD1 (5 bases). This clonotype was sampled from an adult woman who had mild COVID-19 (a few samples of this study predate the infection). Cell type and time point are not known. Sequencing was done on a sample of PBMCs or a T cell subset sorted from them (not recorded which). The CDR3 coding sequence is TGCAGTGCTAGACCCACCACCGGGACGCGCTACACCTTC. Translation gives CSARPTTGTRYTF.